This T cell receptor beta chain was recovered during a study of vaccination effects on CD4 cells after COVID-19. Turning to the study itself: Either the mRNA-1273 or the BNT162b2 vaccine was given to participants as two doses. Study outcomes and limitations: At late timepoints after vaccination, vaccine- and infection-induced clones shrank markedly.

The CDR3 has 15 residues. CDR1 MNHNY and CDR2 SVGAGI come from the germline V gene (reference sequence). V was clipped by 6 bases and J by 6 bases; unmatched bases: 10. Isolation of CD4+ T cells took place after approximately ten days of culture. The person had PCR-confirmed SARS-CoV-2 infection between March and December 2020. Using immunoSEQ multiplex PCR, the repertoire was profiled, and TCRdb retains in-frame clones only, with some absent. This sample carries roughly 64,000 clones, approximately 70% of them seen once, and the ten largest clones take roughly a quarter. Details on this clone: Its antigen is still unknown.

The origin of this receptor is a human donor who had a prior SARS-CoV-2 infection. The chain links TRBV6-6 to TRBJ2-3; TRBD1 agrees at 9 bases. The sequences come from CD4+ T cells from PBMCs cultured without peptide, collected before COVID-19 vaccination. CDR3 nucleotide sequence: TGTGCCAGCAGCTTCGGACAGGGGAGAGTGGATACGCAGTATTTT. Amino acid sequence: CASSFGQGRVDTQYF.